These 20 T cell receptor beta chains share one sample of origin, sequenced in a study of OX40 agonist ivuxolimab in advanced cancers. Clones were read by immunoSEQ multiplex PCR, and TCRdb kept only the in-frame ones, dropping some. The sample consists of fewer than 85,000 clones, 82% of them appearing once. This specimen was CD4+ or CD8+ T cells sorted from blood, taken in a trial of the OX40 agonist ivuxolimab. The receptors stem from an adult with an advanced solid tumor such as melanoma, head and neck, liver or kidney cancer.

This chain joins TRBV6-1 and TRBJ2-1; 14 nucleotides match TRBD2. The CDR3 sequence is 15 residues long. Germline assignment: CDR1 MNHNS and CDR2 SASEGT. V lost 3 bases and J lost 10; bases outside the gene matches: 5. The chain's CDR3 is CASSETSGGAMEQFF. In DNA form, the CDR3 reads TGTGCCAGCAGTGAGACTAGCGGGGGGGCCATGGAGCAGTTCTTC.

This clone occurred once. The chain uses TRBV28 and TRBJ1-1, with D uncertain. V lost 6 bases and J 1 base, leaving 9 bases between the germline ends. Germline lookup yields CDR1 MDHEN and CDR2 SYDVKM. This CDR3 region has 13 residues. This chain's CDR3 is CASSDIGNTEAFF. The CDR3 DNA reads TGTGCCAGCAGCGATATCGGGAACACTGAAGCTTTCTTT.

V is TRBV4-2 and J is TRBJ1-1; D remains unclear. Germline values: CDR1 LGHNA, CDR2 YNFKEQ. This CDR3 comprises 15 residues. V lost 1 base and J 11 bases, leaving 20 bases between the germline ends. The CDR3 sequence is CASSQGDNRDLLAFF. As DNA, the CDR3 is TGTGCCAGCAGCCAAGGCGATAACAGAGACCTCCTGGCTTTCTTT.

The V call is TRBV7-2, the J call TRBJ2-5, with D tentatively TRBD1 or TRBD2 (5 bases each). Germline values: CDR1 SGHTA, CDR2 FQGNSA. This CDR3 region has 15 residues. The germline V and J ends were trimmed by 0 bases and 2 bases, with 10 bases remaining between them. CDR3 nucleotide sequence: TGTGCCAGCAGCTTAGCGAGGGACGGTCAAGAGACCCAGTACTTC. Protein: CASSLARDGQETQYF.

The J gene is TRBJ1-3, the V gene TRBV7-9; 8 bases align to TRBD1. J lost 6 bases, V lost 11 bases, and 9 bases had no gene match. The CDR3 is 13 amino acids. Germline V gene lookup returns CDR1 SEHNR and CDR2 FQNEAQ (reference sequence). CDR3 sequence reads: CASTGQAANTIYF. The CDR3 DNA follows: TGTGCCTCTACGGGACAGGCAGCAAACACCATATATTTT.

The chain links TRBV28 to TRBJ2-7; D is possibly TRBD1 or TRBD2 (6 bases each). CDR3 length equals 15 residues. From germline, CDR1 is MDHEN and CDR2 SYDVKM. V was pared by 6 bases and J by 0 bases, with 15 bases between. The CDR3 DNA follows: TGTGCCAGCAGATTCGGGGGCTATACCTCCTACGAGCAGTACTTC. Protein product: CASRFGGYTSYEQYF.

The CDR3 coding sequence is TGTGCCAGCAGTGACCGAGGGACAGGGGAAGAGACCCAGTACTTC. Its protein product is CASSDRGTGEETQYF. This chain links TRBV2 with TRBJ2-5; TRBD1 matches 10 bases. In germline, CDR1 is SNHLY, CDR2 FYNNEI. J lost 3 bases, V lost 3 bases, and 4 bases had no gene match. This CDR3 has 15 amino acids.

This chain links TRBV2 with TRBJ2-1, with D maybe TRBD2 (5 bases). The germline V gene has CDR1 SNHLY and CDR2 FYNNEI. Trimming cost V 6 bases and J 8 bases, with 17 bases left between them. The CDR3 contains 14 residues. Here the CDR3 reads CASRTPQRDHEQFF. CDR3 bases: TGTGCCAGCAGGACGCCACAGAGGGATCATGAGCAGTTCTTC.

The genes are TRBV5-1 and TRBJ2-7; 9 nucleotides line up with TRBD1. Germline V gene sequence: CDR1 SGHRS, CDR2 YFSETQ. The V gene end was trimmed by 4 bases and the J gene end by 3 bases; junction bases not matched to a gene: 11. The CDR3 has 16 amino acids. CDR3 amino acids: CASSPGGTGGYYEQYF. The CDR3 DNA is TGCGCCAGCAGCCCGGGGGGAACAGGGGGCTACTACGAGCAGTACTTC. The variable domain in full, with the rest retrieved from reference TRBV5-1 and TRBJ2-7, is KAGVTQTPRYLIKTRGQQVTLSCSPISGHRSVSWYQQTPGQGLQFLFEYFSETQRNKGNFPGRFSGRQFSNSRSEMNVSTLELGDSALYLCASSPGGTGGYYEQYFGPGTRLTVT.

V and J are TRBV12-2 and TRBJ2-7; the D call TRBD2 from the table was never checked on the DNA. TRBV12-2 is a pseudogene locus. The CDR3 sequence is 17 residues long. The CDR3 loop reads CAAAGPPGKYSNYEQYF. The CDR3 region has the DNA TGTGCAGCCGCGGGCCCCCCGGGCAAGTACTCTAACTACGAGCAGTACTTC.

The chain employs TRBV7-2 and TRBJ2-2; D perhaps matches TRBD2 (6 bases). Deletions cut 5 bases from V and 6 bases from J, with 19 bases between. The CDR3 runs to 16 residues. Germline loops: CDR1 SGHTA, CDR2 FQGNSA. The CDR3 bases are TGTGCCAGCAGCCTAGGGACTGTGGGCGGGGCCGGGGAGCTGTTTTTT. This sequence encodes CASSLGTVGGAGELFF. The complete variable domain, with remaining parts taken from reference TRBV7-2 and TRBJ2-2, reads GAGVSQSPSNKVTEKGKDVELRCDPISGHTALYWYRQSLGQGLEFLIYFQGNSAPDKSGLPSDRFSAERTGGSVSTLTIQRTQQEDSAVYLCASSLGTVGGAGELFFGEGSRLTVL.

The chain links TRBV7-2 to TRBJ2-3; D uncertain. V was pared by 5 bases and J by 2 bases, with 17 bases between. This CDR3 region has 16 residues. CDR1 is SGHTA and CDR2 is FQGNSA in the germline V gene. The CDR3, as DNA: TGTGCCAGCAGCCTCCTAAACCCGGCAGTCACAGATACGCAGTATTTT. Its protein is CASSLLNPAVTDTQYF.

The genes are TRBV11-3 and TRBJ2-3; 9 bases line up with TRBD1. There are 15 residues in the CDR3. Germline V gene sequence: CDR1 SGHNT, CDR2 YENEEA. The ends lost 3 bases at V and 1 base at J; junction bases unmatched: 2. CDR3 amino acids: CASSLGQGGTDTQYF. The CDR3 nucleotides are TGTGCCAGCAGCTTGGGACAGGGAGGCACAGATACGCAGTATTTT.

The chain's CDR3 is CASSSFGRTQYF. The CDR3 DNA follows: TGTGCCAGCAGCTCCTTTGGTCGTACGCAGTATTTT. This chain connects TRBV7-2 to TRBJ2-3; the D is unclear. V lost 4 bases, J lost 8 bases, and 10 bases lay in between. Germline V gives CDR1 SGHTA, CDR2 FQGNSA. CDR3 length equals 12 residues.

The rearrangement links TRBV4-2 to TRBJ1-4, with D perhaps matching TRBD1 (6 bases). Looked up from germline, CDR1 is LGHNA and CDR2 is YNFKEQ. V dropped 2 bases and J dropped 8 bases, with 15 bases sitting between them. This CDR3 spans 15 amino acids. CDR3 amino acids: CASSQPGGAGEKLFF. The CDR3 DNA is TGTGCCAGCAGCCAACCCGGGGGCGCGGGGGAAAAACTGTTTTTT.

The chain uses TRBV2 and TRBJ1-2, with 7 bases fitting TRBD1. The junction had 15 bases not matched to a gene; V was cut back by 6 bases and J by 8 bases. CDR1 and CDR2 (germline): SNHLY, FYNNEI. The length of the CDR3 is 15 residues. In DNA form, the CDR3 reads TGTGCCAGCAGCCTACGACAGGGCCCCAGCAAGGGCTACACCTTC. Residues: CASSLRQGPSKGYTF.

The rearrangement links TRBV7-2 to TRBJ2-1; 11 positions match TRBD2. Germline V lookup: CDR1 SGHTA, CDR2 FQGNSA. Germline trimming cut 2 bases from V and 9 bases from J; bases unmatched to any gene: 6. The CDR3 sequence is 15 residues long. The CDR3 DNA is TGTGCCAGCAGCTTAACTAGCGGGAGAGGAGTTGAGCAGTTCTTC. It encodes CASSLTSGRGVEQFF.

The chain couples TRBV19 to TRBJ1-3; TRBD1 agrees at 10 bases. The CDR3 is 17 residues long. Germline-derived CDR1 and CDR2 are LNHDA and SQIVND (reference sequence). V shed 4 bases, J shed 0 bases, and the junction held 6 bases outside the gene matches. CDR3 in DNA: TGTGCCAGTAGTAACCCGGGACAGGGGACCTCTGGAAACACCATATATTTT. Residues: CASSNPGQGTSGNTIYF. Together with reference TRBV19 and TRBJ1-3, the CDR3 gives the full variable domain: DGGITQSPKYLFRKEGQNVTLSCEQNLNHDAMYWYRQDPGQGLRLIYYSQIVNDFQKGDIAEGYSVSREKKESFPLTVTSAQKNPTAFYLCASSNPGQGTSGNTIYFGEGSWLTVV.

V gene TRBV6-1 combines with J gene TRBJ1-2; D ambiguous. The CDR3 runs 10 residues. CDR1 MNHNS and CDR2 SASEGT come from the germline V gene. Trimming cost V 6 bases and J 5 bases, with 4 bases left between them. The CDR3 is CASSYYGYTF. In nucleotides, the CDR3 is TGTGCCAGCAGCTATTATGGCTACACCTTC.

The gene calls are TRBV6-1 and TRBJ1-1; D possibly corresponds to TRBD1 (5 bases). This CDR3 is built from 13 residues. V dropped 5 bases and J dropped 3 bases, with 10 bases sitting between them. The germline gives CDR1 MNHNS, CDR2 SASEGT. The CDR3 here is CASSSQGHTEAFF. For the CDR3, the DNA is TGTGCCAGCAGTTCGCAGGGCCACACTGAAGCTTTCTTT.